The entry below gives a single TCR beta chain sequence along with its context. These data are taken from a study of blood T cell repertoires in COVID-19. Study overall: The United States, Italy and Spain provided the acute and convalescent COVID-19 samples. In each case, the material was cDNA or gDNA derived from T cells, B-cell-depleted T cells, or PBMCs.

In the authors' workflow: Amplification of reference gene primers provided the estimated nucleated cell counts. Assay: immunoSEQ multiplex PCR; the TCRdb copy retains only in-frame clones and omits some. V and J calls plus clone size are reproduced from that table; the DNA served to infer D and trimming. The table records hundreds of thousands of clones, 80% to 95% of them present only once. The Seattle patients joined while their infection was active and were tracked longitudinally afterward. The V segment lost 5 bases and the J segment 3 bases; nucleotides outside the gene matches: 8. The CDR3 runs 15 residues. Germline V gene data show CDR1 as SGHAT and CDR2 as FQDESV (reference sequence).

The chain recombines TRBV11-1 with TRBJ2-7; 9 bases fit TRBD1. The sample taken for sequencing was peripheral blood. This TCR was recovered from a man in his fifties or sixties with COVID-19, enrolled during active disease. In DNA, the CDR3 is TGTGCCAGCAGCGAGGGGACAGGGCGGTACTACGAGCAGTACTTC. Amino acid sequence: CASSEGTGRYYEQYF. The full variable domain, rest sourced from reference TRBV11-1 and TRBJ2-7, is EAEVAQSPRYKITEKSQAVAFWCDPISGHATLYWYRQILGQGPELLVQFQDESVVDDSQLPKDRFSAERLKGVDSTLKIQPAELGDSAMYLCASSEGTGRYYEQYFGPGTRLTVT.